This TCR beta chain was captured in a study of shared clonotypes between healthy human individuals. Only in-frame clones appear in the TCRdb table, and some are missing; sequencing was by immunoSEQ multiplex PCR. The sample consists of around 1.5 million clones, 95% to 99% of them appearing once. Germline V CDR1 and CDR2: SEHNR, FQNEAQ (reference sequence). CDR3 length: 14 residues. V was trimmed by 6 bases and J by 3 bases, leaving 12 bases between them. Nashville, Tennessee was home to all donors, who were Caucasian adults. The origin of this receptor is a man under 40 in good health. The specimen sequenced was naive CD4+ T cells sorted from blood. Subset denoted: CD45RA+ positively selected. This chain joins TRBV7-9 and TRBJ1-5; D remains unclear. CDR3 residues: CASSPAGYNQPQHF. Written as DNA, the CDR3 is TGTGCCAGCAGTCCGGCCGGGTACAATCAGCCCCAGCATTTT.